The entry that follows covers one TCR beta chain sequence. The data were taken from a study of cytomegalovirus exposure and HLA in healthy donors. This PCR relied on a set of 60 Vbeta primers and 13 Jbeta primers. Using immunoSEQ multiplex PCR, the repertoire was profiled, and TCRdb retains in-frame clones only, with some absent. In the table there are roughly 150,000 clones, about three quarters of which are singletons. This CDR3 has 16 amino acids. The germline V gene has CDR1 LNHDA and CDR2 SQIVND (reference sequence). The V gene end was trimmed by 7 bases and the J gene end by 5 bases; junction bases not matched to a gene: 12.

The clonotype comes from a man aged 25 to 40 in good health and CMV-seropositive. The chain recombines TRBV19 with TRBJ2-7; TRBD1 matches 12 bases. Sequencing was carried out using PBMCs. The CDR3 protein is CASTNAGTGGYHEQYF. The CDR3, as DNA: TGTGCCAGTACCAATGCCGGGACAGGGGGCTACCACGAGCAGTACTTC.